The entry below describes one TCR beta chain. Here immunoSEQ multiplex PCR was the method, and the copy in TCRdb shows in-frame clones only, minus some. The table lists 85,000 to 100,000 clones, 70% to 80% of them singletons. The data are from a study of blood T cell repertoires in COVID-19. In the study overall: Sources were T cells, B-cell-depleted T cells, or PBMCs; the material itself was cDNA or gDNA.

Trimming stripped 7 bases from V and 7 bases from J, with 14 bases between. The CDR3 sequence is 12 residues long. In germline, CDR1 is MNHEY, CDR2 SVGAGI. Material: peripheral blood. The rearrangement joins TRBV6-5 to TRBJ2-7; D call uncertain. The clonotype was recovered from an elderly woman with active or convalescent COVID-19. DNA for the CDR3: TGTGCCAGCACTGTTGGTTCGAGGGAGCAGTACTTC. Encoded protein: CASTVGSREQYF.